This T cell receptor (beta chain) emerged from a study of cytomegalovirus exposure and HLA in healthy donors. Germline CDR1 is SGHTA and CDR2 is FQGTGA. The junction had 5 bases not matched to a gene; V was cut back by 3 bases and J by 4 bases. This CDR3 comprises 15 residues. This clone was observed a single time. The PCR employed 60 Vbeta primers together with 13 Jbeta primers. Using immunoSEQ multiplex PCR, the repertoire was profiled, and TCRdb retains in-frame clones only, with some absent. The data contain around 130,000 clones, around 84% of them singletons. The sample consisted of PBMCs. The receptor was isolated from a woman in her late teens or twenties in good health and CMV-seropositive. V usage is TRBV7-3 and J usage is TRBJ2-2; 7 nucleotides agree with TRBD1. The CDR3 DNA reads as TGTGCCAGCAGCTTGAGACAGGGTAGCACCGGGGAGCTGTTTTTT. Its protein is CASSLRQGSTGELFF.